What follows describes a single T cell receptor beta chain. Antigen specificity is unknown. This sample is part of a study of neurological immune-mediated disorders. Study observations and caveats: None of the CDR3 amino acid sequences of expanded clones were shared across subjects, and this suggested private repertoires in all groups.

The length of the CDR3 is 22 residues. The V segment lost 0 bases and the J segment 0 bases; nucleotides outside the gene matches: 14. CDR1 is LGHNA, CDR2 YNFKEQ, per germline. 5'RACE generated cDNA with 10-nucleotide random UMIs. TCRdb used MiXCR to reprocess the 5' RACE reads, holding one entry per CDR3 protein. The table shows under 35,000 distinct CDR3 sequences, with 13% occurring only once. Regarding time point: technical triplicate 2. Sample: CD4+ T cells from blood. The TCR originated in a female donor with HTLV-1-associated myelopathy (HAM/TSP). The V gene is TRBV4-2, the J gene TRBJ2-3; 14 nucleotides agree with TRBD2. For the CDR3, the DNA is TGTGCCAGCAGCCAAGAAGGTCGACGGACTAGCGGGAGGCGAGGGAGCACAGATACGCAGTATTTT. It is translated as CASSQEGRRTSGRRGSTDTQYF.